This TCR beta chain derives from a study of T cell responses to AZD1222 COVID-19 vaccine. The study, taken as a whole, reports: There were vaccine-associated CD4 TCRs across spike, dominant at 160-218 and 743-854.

In the case of this clone: Its cognate antigen is unknown.

V lost 5 bases to trimming and J lost 0 bases, with 13 bases between them. This CDR3 is built from 16 residues. The germline gives CDR1 SGHTA, CDR2 FQGTGA. The protocol was immunoSEQ multiplex PCR, while the TCRdb copy is restricted to in-frame clones and leaves out a portion. In the table there are 120,000 to 150,000 clones, about 90% of which are singletons. This rearrangement joins TRBV7-3 to TRBJ2-2; no firm D call. The clonotype originates from an adult who received the MenACWY meningococcal vaccine as a control. Sequencing was performed on peripheral blood, taken 28 days after the second dose of the MenACWY control vaccine. The CDR3 reads CASSALTTANTGELFF. The CDR3 DNA reads as TGTGCCAGCAGCGCTCTCACAACAGCGAACACCGGGGAGCTGTTTTTT.